This record looks at one T cell receptor beta chain sequence and its context. Its antigen is currently unknown. The source of the sample is a study of T cell responses to AZD1222 COVID-19 vaccine. Study-wide context: Pooling of second doses given at about 4 or about 12 weeks was done. Study observations and caveats: Among those given AZD1222, only five or six were seropositive at baseline.

This CDR3 has 13 amino acids. With 1 base removed from V and 1 base from J, the gap between germline ends came to 5 bases. CDR1 and CDR2 (germline): SGDLS, YYNGEE. Assay used: immunoSEQ multiplex PCR; TCRdb lists only in-frame clones, some missing. This repertoire shows 140,000 to 150,000 clones, around nine tenths found once; its top ten account for over 1.1%. This specimen consisted of peripheral blood, obtained on day 0 of AZD1222 vaccination. The gene calls are TRBV9 and TRBJ1-1; D is unresolved. The clonotype comes from an adult in good health. The CDR3 sequence is CASSVKPNTEAFF. As DNA, the CDR3 is TGTGCCAGCAGCGTAAAGCCGAACACTGAAGCTTTCTTT.